This passage covers 20 T cell receptor beta chains from one sample sequenced in a study of shared clonotypes between healthy human individuals. Using immunoSEQ multiplex PCR, the repertoire was profiled, and TCRdb retains in-frame clones only, with some absent. The sample carries roughly 2.5 million clones, about 92% recorded once. The material sequenced was naive CD4+ T cells sorted from blood. The subset denotes: CD45RA+ positively selected. The source of these receptors is a man aged 18 to 29 in good health.

This chain connects TRBV2 to TRBJ2-5; a weak D match, TRBD1 (6 bases). V was pared by 2 bases and J by 5 bases, with 9 bases between. The CDR3 covers 13 residues. From germline, CDR1 is SNHLY and CDR2 FYNNEI. In DNA form, the CDR3 reads TGTGCCAGCAGTGAAACAGGGCGGGAGACCCAGTACTTC. Translation: CASSETGRETQYF.

V and J are TRBV10-3 and TRBJ2-2; D is unclear. The V and J ends lost 4 bases and 1 base respectively, with 10 bases between them. In germline, CDR1 is ENHRY, CDR2 SYGVKD. The CDR3 is 15 residues long. The CDR3 sequence: CAISVVVGNTGELFF. CDR3 DNA sequence: TGTGCCATCAGTGTGGTGGTAGGGAACACCGGGGAGCTGTTTTTT.

This chain connects TRBV30 to TRBJ2-6, with D uncertain. This CDR3 has 15 amino acids. V shed 1 base and J shed 2 bases, with 9 bases lying between them. The germline V gene has CDR1 GTSNPN and CDR2 SVGIG (reference sequence). DNA of the CDR3: TGTGCCTGGAGTGCGGGTAGGGCTGGGGCCAACGTCCTGACTTTC. Translation: CAWSAGRAGANVLTF. Full variable domain (outside the CDR3, taken from reference TRBV30 and TRBJ2-6): SQTIHQWPATLVQPVGSPLSLECTVEGTSNPNLYWYRQAAGRGLQLLFYSVGIGQISSEVPQNLSASRPQDRQFILSSKKLLLSDSGFYLCAWSAGRAGANVLTFGAGSRLTVL.

The V and J genes are TRBV5-5 and TRBJ2-3; D remains unclear. Germline CDR1 reads SGHKS; CDR2 reads YYEKEE (reference sequence). This CDR3 region has 14 residues. The ends were cut back, 2 bases at V and 4 bases at J, with 11 bases in the middle. CDR3 in DNA: TGTGCCAGCAGCTTTTCAGAAGGTTCAGATACGCAGTATTTT. Translating gives CASSFSEGSDTQYF.

The CDR3, as DNA: TGCGCCAGCAGCCAGCCGGACAGGGGATCACCCCTCCACTTT. It is translated as CASSQPDRGSPLHF. The rearrangement uses TRBV4-1 and TRBJ1-6; 9 bases match TRBD1. After removal of 3 bases from V and 10 bases from J, the junction contained 4 bases not matched to a gene. CDR1 and CDR2 (germline): MGHRA, YSYEKL. CDR3 length equals 14 residues.

The rearrangement joins TRBV11-2 to TRBJ1-2, with TRBD1 identical over 9 bases. The CDR3 runs 15 residues. The V and J ends lost 0 bases and 5 bases, in that order; junction bases with no gene match: 4. Germline V gives CDR1 SGHAT, CDR2 FQNNGV. The CDR3 loop is CASSLETGGWYGYTF. The CDR3 nucleotides read TGTGCCAGCAGCTTAGAAACAGGGGGCTGGTATGGCTACACCTTC.

The chain links TRBV6-5 to TRBJ1-4; D gene uncertain. Germline lookup yields CDR1 MNHEY and CDR2 SVGAGI. The CDR3 sequence is 12 residues long. Trimming stripped 8 bases from V and 3 bases from J, with 7 bases between. CDR3 in DNA: TGTGCCAGCGGGCGCGCTAATGAAAAACTGTTTTTT. Protein: CASGRANEKLFF.

V and J are TRBV9 and TRBJ2-7; no clear D. The CDR3 length is 14 residues. V was cut by 0 bases and J by 5 bases, with 12 bases left in between. Germline V gene lookup returns CDR1 SGDLS and CDR2 YYNGEE. The CDR3 bases are TGTGCCAGCAGCGTAGCTCACCATCCTAACGAGCAGTACTTC. It codes for CASSVAHHPNEQYF.

The table lists this clone with a count of one. The chain joins TRBV6-6 to TRBJ2-5; D unclear. This CDR3 has 12 amino acids. Germline V CDR1 and CDR2: MNHNY, SVGAGI (reference sequence). The V gene lost 4 bases and the J gene lost 2 bases, with 5 bases spanning the gap. The CDR3 loop is CASSSEQETQYF. CDR3 bases: TGTGCCAGCAGTTCCGAGCAAGAGACCCAGTACTTC.

The chain combines TRBV23-1 with TRBJ2-5; 7 bases match TRBD1. TRBV23-1 is flagged as an ORF with uncertain function. The CDR3 contains 15 residues. Unmatched junction bases numbered 3, after V lost 0 bases and J lost 2 bases. The CDR3 DNA reads TGCGCCAGCAGTCAATCCCCGGGACAGCAAGAGACCCAGTACTTC. This gives the protein CASSQSPGQQETQYF.

This clone was seen a handful of times. The rearrangement uses TRBV7-8 and TRBJ1-1; no definite D call. The germline V and J ends were trimmed by 0 bases and 6 bases, with 8 bases remaining between them. The CDR3 loop spans 13 amino acids. Per the germline V gene, CDR1 is SGHVS and CDR2 is FQNEAQ. The CDR3 DNA sequence: TGTGCCAGCAGCTTAGCGGTGATGGCTGAAGCTTTCTTT. This encodes CASSLAVMAEAFF.

This sequence joins TRBV19 and TRBJ2-7; 8 bases match TRBD2. The junction had 3 bases not matched to a gene; V was cut back by 10 bases and J by 1 base. The CDR3 is 12 amino acids. CDR1 LNHDA and CDR2 SQIVND come from the germline V gene (reference sequence). The CDR3 DNA follows: TGTGCCACCCGGGGGGGATCCTACGAGCAGTACTTC. It is translated as CATRGGSYEQYF.

The chain has TRBV7-8 and TRBJ2-3, with 14 bases lining up with TRBD2. The CDR3 is made up of 17 amino acids. Germline CDR1 and CDR2: SGHVS and FQNEAQ. V trimming: 1 base; J trimming: 3 bases; junction bases outside the gene matches: 3. CDR3 in DNA: TGTGCCAGCAGCTTAGAAGGGACTAGCGGGAGAACAGATACGCAGTATTTT. Translated: CASSLEGTSGRTDTQYF.

The chain uses TRBV4-3 and TRBJ2-1, with D possibly matching TRBD1 (6 bases). V lost 1 base and J lost 6, with 13 bases in between. Germline V gene data show CDR1 as LGHNA and CDR2 as YSLEER. The CDR3 has 15 residues. The CDR3 DNA reads as TGCGCCAGCAGCCAAGTAGGGCGCAGGGGCAATGAGCAGTTCTTC. This translates into CASSQVGRRGNEQFF.

In this sample, this clone turned up once. The chain carries TRBV11-2 and TRBJ2-3; a weak D match, TRBD2 (6 bases). The V gene's germline CDR1 is SGHAT and CDR2 FQNNGV. V dropped 4 bases and J dropped 5 bases, with 7 bases sitting between them. This CDR3 comprises 12 residues. CDR3 sequence (DNA): TGTGCCAGCAGCTGGAGGGGAGATACGCAGTATTTT. The encoded protein is CASSWRGDTQYF.

The chain links TRBV2 to TRBJ1-2; tentatively, D is TRBD1 (5 bases). CDR1 SNHLY and CDR2 FYNNEI come from the germline V gene. The CDR3 runs 12 residues. V lost 3 bases, J lost 8 bases, and 10 bases lay in between. The CDR3 DNA reads TGTGCCAGCAGTGATCCCCGGGGGGGCTACACCTTC. Its protein product is CASSDPRGGYTF.

The V and J genes are TRBV14 and TRBJ1-6, with D maybe TRBD1 (6 bases). The V end lost 1 base, the J end lost 14 bases, and 21 bases lay between the germline ends. The CDR3 sequence is 16 residues long. Germline CDR1 is SGHDN and CDR2 is FVKESK. The CDR3: CASSQVRTAVGGALHF. The DNA for the CDR3 is TGTGCCAGCAGCCAAGTCCGGACAGCGGTCGGGGGGGCCCTCCACTTT.

The genes are TRBV14 and TRBJ2-5; 10 nucleotides line up with TRBD2. The germline V gene encodes CDR1 SGHDN and CDR2 FVKESK. The CDR3 runs to 13 residues. With V trimmed by 5 bases and J by 6 bases, 3 bases remained unmatched. The CDR3, as DNA: TGTGCCAGCAGCGATAGCGGGAGGAAGACCCAGTACTTC. Translation: CASSDSGRKTQYF.

The chain joins TRBV29-1 to TRBJ2-6; 7 bases are a match to TRBD1. Per the germline V gene, CDR1 is SQVTM and CDR2 is ANQGSEA. V shed 4 bases and J 1 base; nucleotides not matched to a gene: 10. CDR3 length: 17 residues. CDR3 sequence (DNA): TGCAGCGTTGGGGCCGACAGGGCTGGTTCTGGGGCCAACGTCCTGACTTTC. Protein: CSVGADRAGSGANVLTF. The variable domain in full, with the rest retrieved from reference TRBV29-1 and TRBJ2-6, is SAVISQKPSRDICQRGTSLTIQCQVDSQVTMMFWYRQQPGQSLTLIATANQGSEATYESGFVIDKFPISRPNLTFSTLTVSNMSPEDSSIYLCSVGADRAGSGANVLTFGAGSRLTVL.

The J gene is TRBJ1-5, the V gene TRBV6-1, with 8 bases fitting TRBD1. The CDR3 length is 16 residues. The germline CDR1 and CDR2 sequences are MNHNS and SASEGT. The junction had 6 bases not matched to a gene; V was cut back by 1 base and J by 4 bases. CDR3 loop: CASSEGQGTRNQPQHF. The CDR3, as DNA: TGTGCCAGCAGTGAAGGACAGGGGACGAGGAATCAGCCCCAGCATTTT.